This T cell receptor beta chain was sequenced for a study of cytomegalovirus exposure and HLA in healthy donors (dated by TCRdb to about 2017). Broadly, across the study: An earlier analysis of some 600 of the donors reported 250 to 350 Gb of sequence data and 95 million to 130 million unique TCR beta sequences obtained from some 200 million T cells. An early release covering roughly 600 HLA-typed donors comprised approximately 290 gigabases of sequencing data and roughly 85 million unique TCR sequences. Of the 398 genotyped donors, roughly 76% were placed in the genetic ancestry cluster associated with self-reported Caucasian donors. The study was designed to test whether signatures of past pathogen exposure could be identified by cataloging public T cell receptors. The study profiled the T cell repertoires of under 700 subjects by immunosequencing and related them to cytomegalovirus serostatus. In addition to the first cohort of several hundred subjects, a separate validation cohort of under 150 different subjects was used. To predict cytomegalovirus infection status, the study combined high-throughput TCR immunosequencing, statistical association of individual TCRs with disease status, and machine learning. In a later analysis, previously published TCR beta repertoires from several hundred donors were re-analyzed and high-resolution HLA genotyping was added so that TCR occurrence patterns could be studied. Rather than drawing on any new phenotypic data, the later analysis identified candidate immune exposures from TCR beta sequences and the way those sequences occurred across donors. An earlier analysis of several hundred of the donors applied high-throughput TCR beta sequencing to assess whether each TCR beta V gene segment acted as functional or pseudogenic. Donor age, sex, ethnicity and CMV serostatus were collected together with the repertoire data. In a later genetic analysis, genome-wide SNP genotypes for about 55% of the roughly 700 donors were used, and that subset was treated as a discovery cohort. Every repertoire in the discovery cohort had been generated on one and the same sequencing platform. Class I and class II HLA loci were covered by the typing at four-digit resolution. Typing coverage differed by locus: A, B, C, DRB1 and DQB1 were typed in roughly 620-630 donors, DQA1 in about 510, DPA1 in 600 to 610, and DPB1 in around 490. Roughly five DR-DQ haplotypes were treated as single units for association and clustering because of strong linkage in the cohort. Among 300 to 500 genotyped donors of the cohort, an average of roughly 230,000 unique TCR beta nucleotide sequences was sequenced per donor, of which about 19% were non-productive. Results the study describes overall, beyond this receptor: A later analysis reported that several top co-occurrence clusters appeared linked to parvovirus B19, influenza, CMV and Epstein-Barr virus. When HLA alleles, especially DR and DQ, strongly co-occurred, attributing TCR associations to individual alleles was difficult. In a later analysis, TCR association rates were found to vary across HLA loci, with the most associated TCRs seen for DRB1 alleles and the fewest for HLA-C alleles. In the study, 164 TCR beta chains were listed as associated with cytomegalovirus. A later analysis associated 15,000 or so TCR beta sequences with specific HLA alleles at a false discovery rate of 0.05. It was suggested by the authors that the approach could potentially be generalized to other disease states and immunological phenotypes. A cluster of highly shared sequence variants was judged likely to be a technical artifact of the sequencing pipeline. The classifier was reported to diagnose cytomegalovirus status with high specificity and sensitivity in both the original and validation cohorts. A further reported finding was that TCR beta sequences accurately predicted the HLA-A and HLA-B alleles for most subjects in the first cohort. CMV serostatus was the only immune exposure information available for the cohort. In an earlier analysis of some 640 of the donors, most TCR beta V segments were observed in productive rearrangements about 87% or about 30% of the time, broadly matching IMGT annotations. In this cohort, only TCR beta chains were sequenced, and detectable features were limited by the absence of alpha or paired-chain data. Correlated functional status among segregating V segments might be attributable to linkage disequilibrium, but an unknown experimental factor could not be ruled out. In a later analysis, HLA-associated TCR beta chains showed more clonal expansion and lower generation probabilities than non-associated chains that were equally common. In a later genetic analysis, a missense DCLRE1C variant was associated with V-gene and J-gene trimming of TCR beta chains, and the association was replicated in an independent cohort. Because HLA typing was missing for some donors at each locus, association tests included only the typed subset. Most TCR sequences were observed very rarely across donors, whereas some public TCRs were present in many individuals. According to a later analysis, most CMV-associated TCR beta chains appeared to be HLA-restricted, and the HLA associations seemed to be driven largely by CMV exposure. The presence/absence analyses assumed that sequencing depth was roughly uniform across donors, and that assumption may not be true. A later genetic analysis reported fewer N-insertions in productive TCRs among donors in an Asian-associated ancestry cluster than the roughly 700-donor mean. Some IMGT-functional V segments, including TRBV6-2 and TRBV6-3, could not be distinguished by the 87-base-pair reads and were therefore excluded. In vitro tests confirmed that a few of the cytomegalovirus-associated TCR beta chains recognize cytomegalovirus antigens. The earlier analysis of some 560 of the donors excluded roughly 17 rarely observed V segments, including chromosome 9 orphons, because counts were too low.

The cohort comprised more than 550 healthy bone marrow donors. At the time of sampling, every cohort member was nominally healthy, though immune exposures that went unrecorded were likely present. The donor tested CMV seropositive and was one of the 289 seropositive cohort members. A peripheral blood sample was provided by each donor, and peripheral blood mononuclear cells were used for TCR beta sequencing. Genomic DNA extraction from the blood cell samples was performed with the Qiagen DNeasy Blood Extraction Kit. The CDR3 holds 15 amino acids from the cysteine to the phenylalanine. Kept here is only the CDR3 DNA, which spans 45 bases and is read in frame from base 1. Via the germline V gene, CDR1 is MGHRA and CDR2 YSYEKL. For this chain, trimming is 7 bases at the V end and 5 bases at the J end, and the number of junction bases without a gene match is 9. Regarding this clone: Its antigen remains unidentified. The input lacks base qualities; no much larger clone sits a single base away.

The library was built by means of the immunoSEQ multiplex PCR assay. For the multiplex PCR, a mixture combining 60 forward primers for TCR Vbeta segments and 13 reverse primers for TCR Jbeta segments was used. The CDR3 region of rearranged TCR beta genes was amplified from genomic DNA with a multiplex PCR assay. On the Illumina HiSeq System, the amplified TCR beta libraries were sequenced as 87-base-pair reads. Turning to the authors' computational methods: A later analysis tallied roughly 80 million unique TCR beta chains across the 700 or so repertoires, and about 10 million of those chains were shared by two or more donors. Raw reads were error-corrected and collapsed into unique sequences with a nearest-neighbor algorithm that merged closely related sequences to remove PCR and sequencing errors. Alignment of CDR3 sequences to IMGT reference sequences was used to assign V, D and J gene segments. For a sequence to be retained, a match of at least six nucleotides was required to both a V gene segment and a J gene segment. A rearrangement counted as productive if the CDR3 had no stop codons and remained in frame with V and J, and every other rearrangement counted as non-productive. CDR3 was defined by IMGT convention, running from the second conserved V-encoded cysteine to the conserved J-encoded phenylalanine. The earlier analysis of 587 of the donors excluded any sequence lacking an unambiguous match to a single V gene segment. An earlier analysis of 587 of the donors called V segments functional above 56.7% productive rearrangements and segregating when the between-donor standard deviation exceeded 5%. A statistical classification framework was developed to diagnose cytomegalovirus status using the catalog of TCR beta chain sequences. In a later analysis, V and J genes were assigned by comparing TCR nucleotide sequences against IMGT/GENE-DB human TR gene sequences. The TCRdist pipeline was used in a later analysis to assign CDR3 sequences and most-parsimonious VDJ recombination scenarios. A later analysis defined each TCR beta chain by its CDR3 amino acid sequence plus V-gene family, and excluded reads lacking a unique V-gene family. A later analysis removed 450 to 600 highly shared, low-generation-probability nucleotide sequences to deal with suspected cross-contamination and a sequencing artifact. In a later analysis, a clonal expansion index was calculated for each public chain from normalized within-repertoire ranks of inferred template counts. In a later analysis, generation probabilities were computed with a VDJ recombination model fitted to out-of-frame rearrangements, and the resulting probabilities were checked against IGoR. Hypergeometric tests were used in a later analysis to score TCR-TCR, TCR-HLA and TCR-CMV co-occurrence, with a repertoire-size bias correction applied to the TCR pairs. False discovery rates were estimated in a later analysis by permuting HLA or CMV assignments 20 times. In a later analysis, co-occurring TCRs were grouped with DBSCAN, and TCRdist sequence similarity was added when clustering was performed within HLA-allele-positive subsets. Repertoires with fewer than 30,000 or more than 120,000 public chains were left out of co-occurrence clustering, as were five repertoires with anomalous nucleotide sharing. Drawn from immuneACCESS, this table holds only the in-frame rearrangements with V and J called that TCRdb kept. Clones are partly lost; checked studies trace under half to an unresolved V gene and leave the rest unexplained. V and J calls and clone size are copied from that table; D and trimming were computed from the DNA. For this sample the table gives about 120,000 clones, of which 60% to 85% were detected only once. Clones ranked in the top ten supply around 2.7% of the sample.

The sequenced material came from PBMCs. This receptor chain uses TRBV4-1 and TRBJ2-3; TRBD2 agrees with 10 junctional bases. The TCR sequence derives from a woman aged 35 to 49 in good health and CMV-seropositive. The DNA is as follows: TGCGCCAGCACCCTACGGAGCGGGGGGGGAGATACGCAGTATTTT. Its translation is CASTLRSGGGDTQYF.